This T cell receptor beta chain originates from a study of T-cell memory formation after mild COVID-19. Study-level information: Largely donor-specific sequence clusters came from two donors.

In this sample, this clonotype turned up a few times. Its antigen is currently unknown. Findings and caveats of the study: Researchers could not confirm that second-wave clones peaking on day 37 targeted SARS-CoV-2. Contracting CD4+ clones lay largely in CM and EM, with CD8+ ones residing in EMRA.

One entry per CDR3 protein, called by TCRdb with MiXCR from the 5' RACE reads. The table includes about 470,000 distinct CDR3 sequences, 15% to 20% detected once. Source material: PBMCs or a T cell subset sorted from them (not recorded which). This clonotype originated in an adult woman who had mild COVID-19 (a few samples of this study predate the infection). Cell type and time point are not known.

The CDR3 region is CASSLLPTGAGANVLTF. The CDR3 DNA follows: TGCGCCAGCAGCTTACTTCCGACAGGTGCTGGGGCCAACGTCCTGACTTTC. The chain uses TRBV5-1 and TRBJ2-6; possibly TRBD1 for D (6 bases). The CDR3 has 17 amino acids. Germline V gene data show CDR1 as SGHRS and CDR2 as YFSETQ. Trimming left V 2 bases short and J 2 bases short, with 14 bases between.